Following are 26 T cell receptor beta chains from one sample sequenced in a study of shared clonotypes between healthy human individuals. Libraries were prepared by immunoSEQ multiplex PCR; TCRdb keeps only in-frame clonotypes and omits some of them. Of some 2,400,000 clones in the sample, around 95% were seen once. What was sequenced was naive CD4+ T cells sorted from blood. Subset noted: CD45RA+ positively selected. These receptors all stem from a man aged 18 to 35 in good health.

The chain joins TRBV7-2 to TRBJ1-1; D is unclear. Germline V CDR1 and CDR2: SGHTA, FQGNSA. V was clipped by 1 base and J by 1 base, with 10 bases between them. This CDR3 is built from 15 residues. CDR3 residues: CASSLERQKNTEAFF. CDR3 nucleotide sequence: TGTGCCAGCAGCTTAGAGCGCCAGAAGAACACTGAAGCTTTCTTT.

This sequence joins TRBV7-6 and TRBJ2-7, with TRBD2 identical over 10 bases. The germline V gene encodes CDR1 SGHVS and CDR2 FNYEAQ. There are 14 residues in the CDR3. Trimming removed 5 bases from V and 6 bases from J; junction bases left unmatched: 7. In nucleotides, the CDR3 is TGTGCCAGCAGCCCCGGGACTAGCGCCTTCGAGCAGTACTTC. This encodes CASSPGTSAFEQYF.

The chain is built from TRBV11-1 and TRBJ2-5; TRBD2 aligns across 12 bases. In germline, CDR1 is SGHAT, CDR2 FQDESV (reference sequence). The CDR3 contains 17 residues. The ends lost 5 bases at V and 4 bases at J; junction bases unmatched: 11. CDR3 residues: CASSLLVASGGVETQYF. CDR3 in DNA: TGTGCCAGCAGCCTACTAGTGGCTAGCGGGGGGGTAGAGACCCAGTACTTC.

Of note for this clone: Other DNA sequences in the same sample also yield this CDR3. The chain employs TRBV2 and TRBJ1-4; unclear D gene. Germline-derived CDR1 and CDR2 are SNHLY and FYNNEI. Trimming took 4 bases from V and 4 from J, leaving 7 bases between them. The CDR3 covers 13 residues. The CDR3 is CASSGGSNEKLFF. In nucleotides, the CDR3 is TGTGCCAGCAGTGGAGGTAGTAATGAAAAACTGTTTTTT.

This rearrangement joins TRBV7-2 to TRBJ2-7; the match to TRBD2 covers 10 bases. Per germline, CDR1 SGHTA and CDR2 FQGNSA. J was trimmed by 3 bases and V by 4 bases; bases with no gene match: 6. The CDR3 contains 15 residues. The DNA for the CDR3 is TGTGCCAGCAGCTCCACTAGCGGGACAATCTACGAGCAGTACTTC. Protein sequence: CASSSTSGTIYEQYF.

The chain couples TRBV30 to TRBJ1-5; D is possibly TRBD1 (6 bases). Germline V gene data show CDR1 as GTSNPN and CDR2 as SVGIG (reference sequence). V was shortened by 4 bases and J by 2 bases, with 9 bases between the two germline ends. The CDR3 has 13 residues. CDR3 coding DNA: TGTGCCTGGAAGGCAGGGGGCAATCAGCCCCAGCATTTT. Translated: CAWKAGGNQPQHF.

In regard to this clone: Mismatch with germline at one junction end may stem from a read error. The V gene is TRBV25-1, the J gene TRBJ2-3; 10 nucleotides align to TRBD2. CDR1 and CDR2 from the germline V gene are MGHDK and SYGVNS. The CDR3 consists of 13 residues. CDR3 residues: CASSEGLAGVSSF. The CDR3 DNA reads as TGTGCCAGCAGTGAGGGCCTAGCGGGGGTCAGTAGTTTT.

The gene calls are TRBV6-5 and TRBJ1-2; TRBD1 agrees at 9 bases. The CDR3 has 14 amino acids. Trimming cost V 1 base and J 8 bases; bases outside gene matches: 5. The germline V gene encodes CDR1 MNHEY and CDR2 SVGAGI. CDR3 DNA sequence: TGTGCCAGCAGTTACTTGGGGACAGGGCGCGGCTACACCTTC. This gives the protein CASSYLGTGRGYTF.

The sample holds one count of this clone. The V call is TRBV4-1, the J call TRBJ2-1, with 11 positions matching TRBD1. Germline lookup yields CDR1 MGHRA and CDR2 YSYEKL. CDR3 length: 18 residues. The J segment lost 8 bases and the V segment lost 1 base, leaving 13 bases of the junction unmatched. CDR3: CASSQAGVPGQGVDEQFF. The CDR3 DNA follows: TGCGCCAGCAGCCAAGCGGGTGTTCCGGGACAGGGGGTCGATGAGCAGTTCTTC.

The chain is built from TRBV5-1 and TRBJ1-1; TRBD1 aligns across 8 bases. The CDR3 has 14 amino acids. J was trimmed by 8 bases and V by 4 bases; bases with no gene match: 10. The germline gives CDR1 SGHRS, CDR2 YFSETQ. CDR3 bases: TGCGCCAGCAGCCCGACAGGGGTCCCCCCCGAAGCTTTCTTT. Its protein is CASSPTGVPPEAFF.

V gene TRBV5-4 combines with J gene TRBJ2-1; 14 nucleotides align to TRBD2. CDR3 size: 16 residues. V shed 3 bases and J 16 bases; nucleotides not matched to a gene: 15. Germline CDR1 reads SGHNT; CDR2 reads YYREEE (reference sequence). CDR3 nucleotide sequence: TGTGCCAGCAGCTCGGACCCCGGACTAGCGGGAGGTACAGGATTCTTC. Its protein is CASSSDPGLAGGTGFF.

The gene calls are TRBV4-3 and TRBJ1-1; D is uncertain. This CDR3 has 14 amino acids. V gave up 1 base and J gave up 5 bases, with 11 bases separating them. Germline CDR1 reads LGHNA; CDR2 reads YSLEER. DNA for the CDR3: TGCGCCAGCAGCCAAGTTGGGGTATGGACTGAAGCTTTCTTT. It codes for CASSQVGVWTEAFF.

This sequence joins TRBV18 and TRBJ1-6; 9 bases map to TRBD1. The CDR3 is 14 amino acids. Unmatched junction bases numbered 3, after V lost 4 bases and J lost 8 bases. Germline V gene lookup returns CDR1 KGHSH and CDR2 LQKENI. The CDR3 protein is CASSLRDRDSPLHF. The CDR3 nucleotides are TGTGCCAGCTCACTCCGGGACAGGGATTCACCCCTCCACTTT.

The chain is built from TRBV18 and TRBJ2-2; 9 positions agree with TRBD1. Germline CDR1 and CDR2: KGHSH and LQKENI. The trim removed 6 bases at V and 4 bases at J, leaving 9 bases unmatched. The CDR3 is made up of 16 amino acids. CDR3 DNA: TGTGCCAGCTCCGAACCCGGGACAGGGTCCACCGGGGAGCTGTTTTTT. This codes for CASSEPGTGSTGELFF.

The CDR3 reads CAWVTRTESSYEQYF. The CDR3 DNA reads as TGTGCCTGGGTCACTAGGACAGAGAGCTCCTACGAGCAGTACTTC. V is TRBV30 and J is TRBJ2-7; D may be TRBD1 (6 bases). CDR3 size: 15 residues. Germline assignment: CDR1 GTSNPN and CDR2 SVGIG (reference sequence). Trimming cost V 5 bases and J 0 bases, with 17 bases left between them.

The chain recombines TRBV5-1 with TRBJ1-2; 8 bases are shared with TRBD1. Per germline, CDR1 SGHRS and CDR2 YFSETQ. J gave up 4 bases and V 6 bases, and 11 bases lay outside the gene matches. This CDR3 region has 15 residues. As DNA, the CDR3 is TGCGCCAGCACTCCCACCGGGACAGGCGGCTATGGCTACACCTTC. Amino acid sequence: CASTPTGTGGYGYTF.

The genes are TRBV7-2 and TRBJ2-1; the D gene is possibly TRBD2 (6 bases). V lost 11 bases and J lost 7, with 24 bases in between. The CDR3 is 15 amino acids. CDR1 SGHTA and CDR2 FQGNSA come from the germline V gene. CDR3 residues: CASANYGREKNEQFF. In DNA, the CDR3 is TGTGCCTCTGCTAATTATGGACGGGAGAAAAATGAGCAGTTCTTC.

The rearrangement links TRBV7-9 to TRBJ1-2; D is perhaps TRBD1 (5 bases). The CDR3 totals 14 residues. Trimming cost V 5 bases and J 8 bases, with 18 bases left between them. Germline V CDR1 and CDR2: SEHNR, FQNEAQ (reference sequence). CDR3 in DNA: TGTGCCAGCAGCCCCGGGACCGAAATCGACGGCTACACCTTC. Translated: CASSPGTEIDGYTF.

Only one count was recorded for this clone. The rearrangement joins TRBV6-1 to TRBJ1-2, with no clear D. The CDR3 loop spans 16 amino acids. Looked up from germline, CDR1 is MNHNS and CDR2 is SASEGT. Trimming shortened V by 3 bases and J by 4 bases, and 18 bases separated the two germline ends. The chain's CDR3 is CASSDQFVEPVYGYTF. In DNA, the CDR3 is TGTGCCAGCAGTGACCAATTCGTGGAGCCGGTCTATGGCTACACCTTC.

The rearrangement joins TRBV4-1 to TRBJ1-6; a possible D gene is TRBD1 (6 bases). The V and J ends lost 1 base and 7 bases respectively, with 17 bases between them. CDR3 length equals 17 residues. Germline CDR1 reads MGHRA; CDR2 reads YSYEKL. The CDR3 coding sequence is TGCGCCAGCAGCCAAGTACCCAAAACAGGGAGGAATTCACCCCTCCACTTT. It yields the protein CASSQVPKTGRNSPLHF.

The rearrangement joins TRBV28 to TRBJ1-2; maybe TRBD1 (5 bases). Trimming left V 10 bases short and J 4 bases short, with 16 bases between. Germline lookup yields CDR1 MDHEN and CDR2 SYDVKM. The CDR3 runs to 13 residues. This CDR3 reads CATSREWGYGYTF. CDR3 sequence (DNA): TGTGCCACCTCCAGGGAGTGGGGCTATGGCTACACCTTC.

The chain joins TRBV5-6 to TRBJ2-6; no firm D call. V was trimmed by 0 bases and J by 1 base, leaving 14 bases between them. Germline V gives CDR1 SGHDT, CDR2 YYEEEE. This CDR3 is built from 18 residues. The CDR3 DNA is TGTGCCAGCAGCTTGGGGCAGGTCTACGGGTCTGGGGCCAACGTCCTGACTTTC. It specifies CASSLGQVYGSGANVLTF.

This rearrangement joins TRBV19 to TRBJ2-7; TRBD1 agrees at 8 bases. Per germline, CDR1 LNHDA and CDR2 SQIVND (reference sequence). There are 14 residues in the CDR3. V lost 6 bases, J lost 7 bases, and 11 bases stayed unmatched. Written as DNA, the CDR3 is TGTGCCAGTAGCCCGGACAGGGTGGGGTCGGAGCAGTACTTC. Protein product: CASSPDRVGSEQYF. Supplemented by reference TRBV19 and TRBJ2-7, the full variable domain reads DGGITQSPKYLFRKEGQNVTLSCEQNLNHDAMYWYRQDPGQGLRLIYYSQIVNDFQKGDIAEGYSVSREKKESFPLTVTSAQKNPTAFYLCASSPDRVGSEQYFGPGTRLTVT.

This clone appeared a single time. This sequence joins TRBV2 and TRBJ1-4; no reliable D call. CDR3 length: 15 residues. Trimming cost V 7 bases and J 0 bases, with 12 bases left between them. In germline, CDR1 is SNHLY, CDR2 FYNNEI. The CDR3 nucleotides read TGTGCCAGCAAGAAGGACGGTGCAACTAATGAAAAACTGTTTTTT. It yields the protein CASKKDGATNEKLFF.

The CDR3 region is CASSATLAGGTETQYF. As DNA, the CDR3 is TGCGCCAGCAGCGCAACACTAGCGGGGGGGACAGAGACCCAGTACTTC. The genes are TRBV5-1 and TRBJ2-5; the match to TRBD2 covers 13 bases. The J segment lost 4 bases and the V segment lost 4 bases, leaving 7 bases of the junction unmatched. CDR3 length: 16 amino acids. CDR1 SGHRS and CDR2 YFSETQ come from the germline V gene. The entire variable domain, with the rest obtained from reference TRBV5-1 and TRBJ2-5, is as follows: KAGVTQTPRYLIKTRGQQVTLSCSPISGHRSVSWYQQTPGQGLQFLFEYFSETQRNKGNFPGRFSGRQFSNSRSEMNVSTLELGDSALYLCASSATLAGGTETQYFGPGTRLLVL.

CDR3 DNA: TGTGCCAGCAGCTTGCGGGGGAGGTACGAGCAGTACTTC. It codes for CASSLRGRYEQYF. The chain carries TRBV5-8 and TRBJ2-7, with D possibly being TRBD2 (6 bases). Germline loops: CDR1 SGHTS, CDR2 YDEGEE. The CDR3 is made up of 13 amino acids. The V gene lost 1 base and the J gene lost 4 bases, with 9 bases spanning the gap.